These 7 T cell receptor beta chains share one sample of origin, sequenced in a study of T cells in Graves' hyperthyroidism and ophthalmopathy. Amplified TCR beta CDR3 regions came from RNA transcripts. HTBI primers drove first-round RT-PCR of the TCR CDR3. TCRdb reanalysed the multiplex PCR reads using MiXCR and keeps one entry per CDR3 protein. The sample records some 550,000 distinct CDR3 sequences, 16% being singletons. Sequencing was done on a sample of blood. The source is a woman aged 40-49 years with Graves' ophthalmopathy.

This clonotype was counted ten times or more. The gene calls are TRBV2 and TRBJ1-1; 11 nucleotides match TRBD1. V lost 6 bases, J lost 7 bases, and 7 bases stayed unmatched. The CDR3 consists of 14 residues. Germline-derived CDR1 and CDR2 are SNHLY and FYNNEI. The CDR3 spells CASRVSGTGGEAFF. The CDR3 DNA sequence: TGTGCCAGCAGGGTATCCGGGACAGGGGGTGAAGCTTTCTTT.

This clonotype was recorded at least ten times. The gene calls are TRBV28 and TRBJ2-4, with 7 bases lining up with TRBD2. V lost 2 bases to trimming and J lost 0 bases; unmatched junction nucleotides: 4. Germline V gene data show CDR1 as MDHEN and CDR2 as SYDVKM. This CDR3 is 16 amino acids long. The CDR3: CASSLRGLQAKNIQYF. The CDR3 bases are TGTGCCAGCAGTTTAAGGGGACTACAAGCCAAAAACATTCAGTACTTC.

This clonotype was seen a handful of times. The chain couples TRBV12-3 or TRBV12-4 to TRBJ2-6, with D tentatively TRBD1 (7 bases). The CDR3 has 17 amino acids. Deletions cut 6 bases from V and 3 bases from J, with 18 bases between. CDR3 protein: CASREGAGYGGANVLTF. CDR3 bases: TGTGCCAGCAGGGAGGGGGCAGGGTACGGTGGGGCCAACGTCCTGACTTTC.

V is TRBV14 and J is TRBJ2-5; no definite D call. The CDR3 spans 14 residues. Germline CDR1 SGHDN, CDR2 FVKESK. Trimming left V 0 bases short and J 5 bases short, with 10 bases between. In DNA form, the CDR3 reads TGTGCCAGCAGCCAAGATTCTGAGTGGGAGACCCAGTACTTC. Translation gives CASSQDSEWETQYF.

The CDR3 DNA follows: TGCAGTGCTGACTCGAGCGGGGGCCCAACCTACGAGCAGTACTTC. Translated, it gives CSADSSGGPTYEQYF. This chain links TRBV20-1 with TRBJ2-7; 8 positions match TRBD2. The V and J ends lost 5 bases and 2 bases, in that order; junction bases with no gene match: 11. The germline V gene has CDR1 DFQATT and CDR2 SNEGSKA (reference sequence). CDR3 length: 15 residues.

The chain recombines TRBV12-5 with TRBJ2-7, with a possible D match to TRBD2 (5 bases). Trimming removed 6 bases at V and 3 bases at J, with 15 bases between. This CDR3 is built from 14 residues. The germline V gene encodes CDR1 LGHNT and CDR2 FRNRAP. The CDR3 DNA follows: TGTGCTAGTGGCCTCTGGACCGGGGACTACGAGCAGTACTTC. Amino acid sequence: CASGLWTGDYEQYF.

The sample holds many counts of this clonotype. In nucleotides, the CDR3 is TGTGCCAGCAGTTACCCACGGGACGGGGGCATTCAGGGCACTGAAGCTTTCTTT. Translated, it gives CASSYPRDGGIQGTEAFF. This rearrangement joins TRBV6-2 or TRBV6-3 to TRBJ1-1, with D maybe TRBD1 (6 bases). Trimming pared 2 bases from V and 4 bases from J, leaving 23 bases between. CDR1 is MNHEY, CDR2 SVGEGT, per germline. The CDR3 sequence is 18 residues long.